A selection of T cell receptor beta chains follows, all from one sample in a study of cytomegalovirus exposure and HLA in healthy donors. The repertoire was sequenced with immunoSEQ multiplex PCR; TCRdb's copy has only in-frame clones and lacks some. The sample shows 150,000 to 200,000 clones, 65% to 75% of them seen only once. The sequencing input was PBMCs. Receptor source: a girl aged 10-17 years in good health and CMV-seronegative. Each CDR3 is given without its conserved first and last residue. The order of the fields is V gene, J gene, CDR3 protein.

v_gene: TRBV2; j_gene: TRBJ1-5; CDR3aa: ASSELSRHNQPQH
v_gene: TRBV2; j_gene: TRBJ1-1; CDR3aa: ASVGTGNTEAF
v_gene: TRBV4-1; j_gene: TRBJ2-7; CDR3aa: ASSQAPRPFSYEQY
v_gene: TRBV6-1; j_gene: TRBJ2-2; CDR3aa: ASRRGADTGELF
v_gene: TRBV10-3; j_gene: TRBJ1-1; CDR3aa: AISEGTVNTEAF
v_gene: TRBV7-9; j_gene: TRBJ1-1; CDR3aa: ASSPGQGWAHTEAF
v_gene: TRBV6-5; j_gene: TRBJ1-1; CDR3aa: ASSYSSEANRAF
v_gene: TRBV5-5; j_gene: TRBJ1-1; CDR3aa: ASSLAVRGQDEAF
v_gene: TRBV27; j_gene: TRBJ1-3; CDR3aa: ASSQLGGGGNTIY
v_gene: TRBV11-2; j_gene: TRBJ1-1; CDR3aa: ASSFSRAEAF
v_gene: TRBV5-4; j_gene: TRBJ2-3; CDR3aa: ASSFNINRDRTDTQY
v_gene: TRBV5-4; j_gene: TRBJ2-1; CDR3aa: ASTPFSMSSYNEQF
v_gene: TRBV6-6; j_gene: TRBJ2-2; CDR3aa: ASSRPLLGSGELF
v_gene: TRBV7-9; j_gene: TRBJ2-7; CDR3aa: AILTGTYEQY
v_gene: TRBV29-1; j_gene: TRBJ2-7; CDR3aa: SVETGGLYEQY
v_gene: TRBV5-1; j_gene: TRBJ2-1; CDR3aa: ASSSTPLASEQF
v_gene: TRBV30; j_gene: TRBJ1-2; CDR3aa: AWSPGLDYGYT
v_gene: TRBV27; j_gene: TRBJ1-2; CDR3aa: ASSSWFWTEKDYGYT
v_gene: TRBV13; j_gene: TRBJ2-4; CDR3aa: ASSLSLTAGTGKDIQY
v_gene: TRBV15; j_gene: TRBJ2-1; CDR3aa: ATSSSGGFYNEQF
v_gene: TRBV6-5; j_gene: TRBJ1-5; CDR3aa: ASSPRTGHQPQH
v_gene: TRBV6-1; j_gene: TRBJ1-4; CDR3aa: ASSPRGPDSRLF
v_gene: TRBV2; j_gene: TRBJ1-1; CDR3aa: ASSEGRVTEAF
v_gene: TRBV6-5; j_gene: TRBJ1-6; CDR3aa: ASSPGQGSSPLH
v_gene: TRBV10-3; j_gene: TRBJ1-5; CDR3aa: AIRGQGDQPQH
v_gene: TRBV6-1; j_gene: TRBJ1-2; CDR3aa: ASSEAPTGTPLYGYT
v_gene: TRBV6-5; j_gene: TRBJ2-3; CDR3aa: ASSFSTGTAADTQY